This T cell receptor (beta chain) was documented in a study of PD-1 blockade in classical Hodgkin lymphoma. Study-level results: It was CD4+ TCR diversity, not CD8+, that rose significantly by C4D1.

Each patient relapsed following autologous stem cell transplantation, and prior brentuximab vedotin exposure differed. Progressive disease, partial response or complete response was each patient's best response. About this clone: What it binds is unknown.

The repertoire was sequenced with immunoSEQ multiplex PCR; TCRdb's copy has only in-frame clones and lacks some. The sample shows roughly 150,000 clones, approximately 80% of them seen only once. This CDR3 comprises 15 residues. Germline CDR1 SGHVS, CDR2 FQNEAQ. V lost 1 base and J lost 8; bases outside the gene matches: 7. The V call is TRBV7-8, the J call TRBJ1-4, with 7 bases lining up with TRBD1. The receptor was isolated from a human donor with classical Hodgkin lymphoma. This specimen consisted of peripheral blood mononuclear cells (PBMCs), obtained before the second cycle of nivolumab. The CDR3 reads CASSLDPRGGEKLFF. Written as DNA, the CDR3 is TGTGCCAGCAGCTTAGATCCCAGGGGGGGGGAAAAACTGTTTTTT. Together with reference TRBV7-8 and TRBJ1-4, the CDR3 gives the full variable domain: GAGVSQSPRYKVAKRGQDVALRCDPISGHVSLFWYQQALGQGPEFLTYFQNEAQLDKSGLPSDRFFAERPEGSVSTLKIQRTQQEDSAVYLCASSLDPRGGEKLFFGSGTQLSVL.